Sequencing of this TCR beta chain was carried out in a study of blood T cells in healthy people across ages. Whole-study results and caveats: Donors of long life had a larger count of naive CD4+ cells and greater diversity than aged donors.

A second 7 to 11 cycle PCR used barcoded and J-beta primers. TCRdb reanalysed the 5' RACE reads using MiXCR and keeps one entry per CDR3 protein. Of about 1.6 million distinct CDR3 sequences in the sample, almost 35% are singletons; the top ten hold around 11%. In this sample, this clonotype turned up many times. The antigen is unknown. Per sample, at least 5.5 micrograms of total RNA were extracted. V was cut by 6 bases and J by 0 bases, with 14 bases left in between. CDR1 is MNHEY and CDR2 is SMNVEV in the germline V gene (reference sequence). The CDR3 consists of 15 residues. V and J are TRBV27 and TRBJ1-2, with a tentative D call TRBD1 (5 bases). The sequence derives from a woman in her 30s in good health. Sequenced input: blood. CDR3 DNA sequence: TGTGCCAGCAGAGGGGAGGCCATTTCTAACTATGGCTACACCTTC. Its translation is CASRGEAISNYGYTF.